This TCR beta chain comes out of a study of OX40 agonist ivuxolimab in advanced cancers. As for the study in general: Ivuxolimab is a fully human IgG2 antibody that activates OX40 (CD134). Hepatocellular carcinoma, melanoma, renal cell or head and neck cancer affected the dose-escalation patients. Study results and limitations: Low normalized T-cell clonal expansion also characterized some of the nonresponders. CD4+ T cells averaged fewer expanded clones than CD8+ T cells.

TCRdb's table, derived via immunoSEQ multiplex PCR, lists solely in-frame clones and lacks some. The repertoire includes about 74,000 clones, 65% to 90% of them detected once, and 1.5% to 2% sits in the top ten. Regarding this clone: The antigen is undetermined.

V lost 7 bases and J lost 2, with 21 bases in between. Germline CDR1 MDHEN, CDR2 SYDVKM. The CDR3 is 16 amino acids. The source was CD4+ or CD8+ T cells sorted from blood, collected in a trial of the OX40 agonist ivuxolimab. The chain employs TRBV28 and TRBJ2-7, with D perhaps TRBD2 (6 bases). The origin of this receptor is an adult with an advanced solid tumor such as melanoma, head and neck, liver or kidney cancer. CDR3 in DNA: TGTGCCAGCACCCTAAGGGTACTAGCCGCTCCCTACGAGCAGTACTTC. This codes for CASTLRVLAAPYEQYF. Filled out from reference TRBV28 and TRBJ2-7, the complete variable domain reads DVKVTQSSRYLVKRTGEKVFLECVQDMDHENMFWYRQDPGLGLRLIYFSYDVKMKEKGDIPEGYSVSREKKERFSLILESASTNQTSMYLCASTLRVLAAPYEQYFGPGTRLTVT.